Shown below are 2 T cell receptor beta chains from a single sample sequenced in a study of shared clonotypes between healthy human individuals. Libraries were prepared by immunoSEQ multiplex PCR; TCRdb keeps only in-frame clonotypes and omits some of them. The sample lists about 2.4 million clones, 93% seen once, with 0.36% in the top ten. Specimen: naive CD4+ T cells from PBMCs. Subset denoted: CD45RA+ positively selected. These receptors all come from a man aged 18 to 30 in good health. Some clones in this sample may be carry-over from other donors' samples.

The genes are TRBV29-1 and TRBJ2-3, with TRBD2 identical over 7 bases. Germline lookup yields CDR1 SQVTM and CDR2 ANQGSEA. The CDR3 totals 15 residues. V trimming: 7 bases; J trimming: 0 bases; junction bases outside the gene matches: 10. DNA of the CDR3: TGCAGCGCAAAACGCCTAGCGGCTAGCACAGATACGCAGTATTTT. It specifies CSAKRLAASTDTQYF.

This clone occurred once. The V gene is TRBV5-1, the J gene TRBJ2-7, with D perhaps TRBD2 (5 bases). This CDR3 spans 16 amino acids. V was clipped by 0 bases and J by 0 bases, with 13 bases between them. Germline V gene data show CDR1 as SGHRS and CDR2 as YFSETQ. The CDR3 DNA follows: TGCGCCAGCAGCTTGGGTGGGGATGGAGGCTCCTACGAGCAGTACTTC. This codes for CASSLGGDGGSYEQYF.